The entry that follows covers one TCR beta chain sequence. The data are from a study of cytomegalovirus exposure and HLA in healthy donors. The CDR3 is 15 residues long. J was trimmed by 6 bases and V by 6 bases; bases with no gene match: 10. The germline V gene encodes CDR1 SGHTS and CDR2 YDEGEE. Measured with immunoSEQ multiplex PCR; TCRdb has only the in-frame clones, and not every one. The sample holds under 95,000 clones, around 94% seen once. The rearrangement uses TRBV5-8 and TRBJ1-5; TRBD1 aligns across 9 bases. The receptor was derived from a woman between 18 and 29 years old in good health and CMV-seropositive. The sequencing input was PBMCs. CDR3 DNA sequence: TGTGCCAGCAACGAATGGCTACAGGGGGCTCAGCCCCAGCATTTT. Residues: CASNEWLQGAQPQHF. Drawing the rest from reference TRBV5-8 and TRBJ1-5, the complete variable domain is EAGVTQSPTHLIKTRGQQATLRCSPISGHTSVYWYQQALGLGLQFLLWYDEGEERNRGNFPPRFSGRQFPNYSSELNVNALELEDSALYLCASNEWLQGAQPQHFGDGTRLSIL.